Each of the 16 T cell receptor beta chains below was sequenced from the same sample in a study of OX40 agonist ivuxolimab in advanced cancers. The protocol was immunoSEQ multiplex PCR, while the TCRdb copy is restricted to in-frame clones and leaves out a portion. The sample yields roughly 63,000 clones, about 86% seen once. The source was CD4+ or CD8+ T cells sorted from blood, collected in a trial of the OX40 agonist ivuxolimab. The receptors derive from an adult with an advanced solid tumor such as melanoma, head and neck, liver or kidney cancer.

The chain combines TRBV7-3 with TRBJ1-1; D not certain. Trimming took 2 bases from V and 8 from J, leaving 12 bases between them. The CDR3 has 13 amino acids. The germline V gene has CDR1 SGHTA and CDR2 FQGTGA. CDR3 loop: CASSLAREREAFF. The CDR3 nucleotides are TGTGCCAGCAGCTTAGCCCGGGAAAGAGAAGCTTTCTTT.

CDR3 sequence reads: CASSPGVSSGNTIYF. The CDR3 DNA is TGTGCCAGCAGCCCAGGAGTCTCCTCTGGAAACACCATATATTTT. The rearrangement uses TRBV7-9 and TRBJ1-3; unclear D gene. The germline gives CDR1 SEHNR, CDR2 FQNEAQ (reference sequence). CDR3 length: 15 amino acids. Trimming cost V 5 bases and J 0 bases, with 11 bases left between them.

The J gene is TRBJ1-2, the V gene TRBV5-1, with 8 bases fitting TRBD1. The CDR3 consists of 14 residues. V was pared by 5 bases and J by 3 bases, with 6 bases of the junction left unmatched. Germline CDR1 SGHRS, CDR2 YFSETQ. DNA for the CDR3: TGCGCCAGCAGGCTTGCCAGGGGGCACTATGGCTACACCTTC. Amino acid sequence: CASRLARGHYGYTF. Complete variable domain (other parts from reference TRBV5-1 and TRBJ1-2): KAGVTQTPRYLIKTRGQQVTLSCSPISGHRSVSWYQQTPGQGLQFLFEYFSETQRNKGNFPGRFSGRQFSNSRSEMNVSTLELGDSALYLCASRLARGHYGYTFGSGTRLTVV.

The V gene is TRBV11-2, the J gene TRBJ1-1; 8 nucleotides line up with TRBD1. This CDR3 spans 15 amino acids. V lost 5 bases and J lost 5; bases outside the gene matches: 10. Germline values: CDR1 SGHAT, CDR2 FQNNGV. The CDR3, as DNA: TGTGCCAGCAGCCACATGGCAGGGGGCAAGACTGAAGCTTTCTTT. It translates to CASSHMAGGKTEAFF.

The chain links TRBV12-5 to TRBJ2-7; TRBD1 is a possible D gene (5 bases). V lost 1 base to trimming and J lost 1 base, with 11 bases between them. The CDR3 is made up of 15 amino acids. CDR1 is LGHNT and CDR2 is FRNRAP in the germline V gene. The CDR3 bases are TGTGCTAGTGGTTTGGGACAGCTCTTATCCTACGAGCAGTACTTC. It is translated as CASGLGQLLSYEQYF.

The rearrangement joins TRBV2 to TRBJ1-1; possible D gene TRBD1, 6 bases. The CDR3 is 15 amino acids. Trimming removed 6 bases at V and 0 bases at J, with 14 bases between. CDR1 and CDR2 (germline): SNHLY, FYNNEI. The CDR3 bases are TGTGCCAGCAGCCTGGACAGCCTATTGAACACTGAAGCTTTCTTT. Residues: CASSLDSLLNTEAFF.

The chain carries TRBV2 and TRBJ2-7; D is perhaps TRBD1 or TRBD2 (5 bases each). Germline V gives CDR1 SNHLY, CDR2 FYNNEI. The ends were cut back, 5 bases at V and 5 bases at J, with 13 bases in the middle. The CDR3 sequence is 13 residues long. CDR3 nucleotides: TGTGCCAGCAGTCACCCCGGGACCCACGAGCAGTACTTC. It yields the protein CASSHPGTHEQYF.

The rearrangement links TRBV2 to TRBJ2-1; D is possibly TRBD2 (6 bases). From germline, CDR1 is SNHLY and CDR2 FYNNEI. The CDR3 runs to 15 residues. V was cut by 8 bases and J by 0 bases, with 14 bases left in between. The DNA for the CDR3 is TGTGCCAGCGGGGCGGAGCGGGCCTCCTACAATGAGCAGTTCTTC. Translated, it gives CASGAERASYNEQFF. The full variable domain, its missing parts supplied by reference TRBV2 and TRBJ2-1, is EPEVTQTPSHQVTQMGQEVILRCVPISNHLYFYWYRQILGQKVEFLVSFYNNEISEKSEIFDDQFSVERPDGSNFTLKIRSTKLEDSAMYFCASGAERASYNEQFFGPGTRLTVL.

Only a few counts were recorded for this clone. This chain joins TRBV19 and TRBJ1-6; 9 bases line up with TRBD1. There are 15 residues in the CDR3. From germline, CDR1 is LNHDA and CDR2 SQIVND (reference sequence). With 7 bases clipped from V and 9 bases from J, the junction kept 10 bases outside the gene matches. The CDR3 DNA reads TGTGCCAGTACTCCGAGGACAGGGGTGGCTTCACCCCTCCACTTT. Its translation is CASTPRTGVASPLHF.

V gene TRBV5-5 combines with J gene TRBJ2-3; TRBD2 might be the D (6 bases). Germline-derived CDR1 and CDR2 are SGHKS and YYEKEE (reference sequence). The length of the CDR3 is 16 residues. V lost 2 bases, J lost 5 bases, and 18 bases lay in between. CDR3 in amino acids: CASSLDPGLQRDTQYF. The CDR3 region has the DNA TGTGCCAGCAGCTTAGACCCGGGACTCCAGAGAGATACGCAGTATTTT.

The chain combines TRBV25-1 with TRBJ1-1; tentative D call: TRBD1 (5 bases). V was pared by 1 base and J by 6 bases, with 21 bases between. The CDR3 is 17 amino acids. Germline CDR1 reads MGHDK; CDR2 reads SYGVNS. The CDR3 reads CASSESGRQGARAEAFF. The CDR3 DNA is TGTGCCAGCAGTGAATCAGGCAGACAAGGGGCGCGGGCTGAAGCTTTCTTT.

The chain combines TRBV27 with TRBJ1-5; 9 positions match TRBD1. The length of the CDR3 is 18 residues. V was pared by 5 bases and J by 0 bases, with 11 bases of the junction left unmatched. CDR1 and CDR2 from the germline V gene are MNHEY and SMNVEV (reference sequence). The DNA for the CDR3 is TGTGCCAGCAGTCCTTTCCGGGACAGGGTGCATAGCAATCAGCCCCAGCATTTT. Translation gives CASSPFRDRVHSNQPQHF.

The rearrangement joins TRBV19 to TRBJ1-3, with D unclear. Germline V gene data show CDR1 as LNHDA and CDR2 as SQIVND (reference sequence). Trimming pared 5 bases from V and 0 bases from J, leaving 8 bases between. The CDR3 extends over 14 amino acids. The CDR3 region is CASSPTYSGNTIYF. The CDR3 DNA is TGTGCCAGTAGTCCAACTTACTCTGGAAACACCATATATTTT. The full variable domain, its missing parts supplied by reference TRBV19 and TRBJ1-3, is DGGITQSPKYLFRKEGQNVTLSCEQNLNHDAMYWYRQDPGQGLRLIYYSQIVNDFQKGDIAEGYSVSREKKESFPLTVTSAQKNPTAFYLCASSPTYSGNTIYFGEGSWLTVV.

CDR3 in amino acids: CASSYRDRASYEQYF. The CDR3 coding sequence is TGTGCCAGCTCGTACCGGGACAGGGCCTCCTACGAGCAGTACTTC. This chain connects TRBV18 to TRBJ2-7, with 9 positions matching TRBD1. CDR1 and CDR2 from the germline V gene are KGHSH and LQKENI. CDR3 length equals 15 residues. The ends lost 6 bases at V and 0 bases at J; junction bases unmatched: 6.

This chain joins TRBV6-5 and TRBJ1-4; 7 bases line up with TRBD1. Germline loops: CDR1 MNHEY, CDR2 SVGAGI. Unmatched junction bases numbered 1, after V lost 2 bases and J lost 4 bases. The CDR3 runs 14 residues. The CDR3 nucleotides read TGTGCCAGCAGTTACAGGGACAGTAATGAAAAACTGTTTTTT. It encodes CASSYRDSNEKLFF.

This clone has only one observation. The gene calls are TRBV2 and TRBJ1-5; TRBD1 matches at 8 bases. CDR3 size: 14 residues. Germline loops: CDR1 SNHLY, CDR2 FYNNEI. Losses at the gene ends were 6 bases for V and 6 bases for J; bases not matched to a gene: 7. The CDR3 DNA sequence: TGTGCCAGCAGCAGGACAGGGATCCGTCAGCCCCAGCATTTT. It codes for CASSRTGIRQPQHF.